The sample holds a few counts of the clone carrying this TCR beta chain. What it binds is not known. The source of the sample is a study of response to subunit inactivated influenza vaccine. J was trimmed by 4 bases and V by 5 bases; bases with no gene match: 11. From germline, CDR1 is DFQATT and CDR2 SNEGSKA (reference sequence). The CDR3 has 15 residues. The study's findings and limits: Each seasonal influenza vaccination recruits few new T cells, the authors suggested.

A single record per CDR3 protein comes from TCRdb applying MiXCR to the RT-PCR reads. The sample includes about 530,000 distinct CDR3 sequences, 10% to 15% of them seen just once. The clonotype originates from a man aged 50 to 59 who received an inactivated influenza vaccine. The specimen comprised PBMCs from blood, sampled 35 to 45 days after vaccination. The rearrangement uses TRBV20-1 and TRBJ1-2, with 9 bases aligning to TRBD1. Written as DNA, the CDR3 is TGCAGTGCTGGGGGACAGGGCAGCACCCTCTATGGCTACACCTTC. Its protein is CSAGGQGSTLYGYTF.